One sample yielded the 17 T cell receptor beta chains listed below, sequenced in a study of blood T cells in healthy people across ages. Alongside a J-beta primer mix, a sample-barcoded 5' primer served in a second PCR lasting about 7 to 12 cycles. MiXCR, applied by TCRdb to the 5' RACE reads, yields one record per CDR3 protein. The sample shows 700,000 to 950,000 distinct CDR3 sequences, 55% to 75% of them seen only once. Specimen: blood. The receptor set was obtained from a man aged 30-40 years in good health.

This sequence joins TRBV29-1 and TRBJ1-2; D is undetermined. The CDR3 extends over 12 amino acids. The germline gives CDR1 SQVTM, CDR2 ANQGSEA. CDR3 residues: CSGKIINYGYTF. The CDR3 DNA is TGCAGTGGAAAAATAATTAACTATGGCTACACCTTC.

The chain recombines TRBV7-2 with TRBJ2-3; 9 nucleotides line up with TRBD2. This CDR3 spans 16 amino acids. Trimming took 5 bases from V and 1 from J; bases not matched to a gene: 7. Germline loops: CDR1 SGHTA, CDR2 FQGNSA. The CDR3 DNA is TGTGCCAGCAGCCCAAGGGCGGGAGGGGGCACAGATACGCAGTATTTT. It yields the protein CASSPRAGGGTDTQYF.

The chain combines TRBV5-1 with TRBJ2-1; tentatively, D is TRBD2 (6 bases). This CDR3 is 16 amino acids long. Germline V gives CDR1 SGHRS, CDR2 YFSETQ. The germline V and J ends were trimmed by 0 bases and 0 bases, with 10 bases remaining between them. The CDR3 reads CASSLVDGGSYNEQFF. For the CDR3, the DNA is TGCGCCAGCAGCTTGGTTGACGGGGGCTCCTACAATGAGCAGTTCTTC. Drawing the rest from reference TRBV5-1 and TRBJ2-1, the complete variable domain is KAGVTQTPRYLIKTRGQQVTLSCSPISGHRSVSWYQQTPGQGLQFLFEYFSETQRNKGNFPGRFSGRQFSNSRSEMNVSTLELGDSALYLCASSLVDGGSYNEQFFGPGTRLTVL.

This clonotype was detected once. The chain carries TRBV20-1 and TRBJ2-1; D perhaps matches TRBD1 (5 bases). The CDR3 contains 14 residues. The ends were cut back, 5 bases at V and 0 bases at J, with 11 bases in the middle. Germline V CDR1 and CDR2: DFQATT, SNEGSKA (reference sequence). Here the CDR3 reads CSAPRTLSYNEQFF. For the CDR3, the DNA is TGCAGTGCTCCCCGGACACTCTCCTACAATGAGCAGTTCTTC.

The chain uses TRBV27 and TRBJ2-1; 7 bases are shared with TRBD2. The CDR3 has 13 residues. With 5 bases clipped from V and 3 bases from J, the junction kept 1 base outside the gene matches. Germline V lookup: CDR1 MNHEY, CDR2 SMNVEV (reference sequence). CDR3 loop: CASSSGVYNEQFF. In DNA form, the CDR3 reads TGTGCCAGCAGTAGCGGGGTCTACAATGAGCAGTTCTTC.

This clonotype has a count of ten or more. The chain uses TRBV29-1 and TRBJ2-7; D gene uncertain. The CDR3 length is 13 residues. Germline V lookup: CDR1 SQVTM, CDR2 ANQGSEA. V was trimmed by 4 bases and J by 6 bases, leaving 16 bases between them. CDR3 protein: CSVGAQVSGEQYF. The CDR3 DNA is TGCAGCGTTGGGGCCCAGGTGTCGGGCGAGCAGTACTTC.

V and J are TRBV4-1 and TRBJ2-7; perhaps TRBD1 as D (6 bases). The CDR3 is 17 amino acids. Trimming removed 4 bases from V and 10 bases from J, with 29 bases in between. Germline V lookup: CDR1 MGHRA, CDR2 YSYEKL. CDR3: CASSPSFSRDTEGPQYF. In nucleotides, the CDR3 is TGCGCCAGCAGCCCATCCTTTTCCAGGGACACCGAAGGGCCCCAGTACTTC.

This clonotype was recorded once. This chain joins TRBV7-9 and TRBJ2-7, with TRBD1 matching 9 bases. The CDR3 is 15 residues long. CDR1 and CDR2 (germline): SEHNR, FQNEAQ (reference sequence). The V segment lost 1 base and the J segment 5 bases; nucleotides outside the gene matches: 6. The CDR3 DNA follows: TGTGCCAGCAGCTTAGGGAGGACAGGGGTCGACGAGCAGTACTTC. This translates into CASSLGRTGVDEQYF.

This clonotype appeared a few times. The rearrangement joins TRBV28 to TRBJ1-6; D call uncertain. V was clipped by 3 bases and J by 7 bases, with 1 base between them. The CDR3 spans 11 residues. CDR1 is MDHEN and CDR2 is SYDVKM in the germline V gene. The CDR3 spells CASSLNSPLHF. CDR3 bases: TGTGCCAGCAGTTTGAATTCACCCCTCCACTTT.

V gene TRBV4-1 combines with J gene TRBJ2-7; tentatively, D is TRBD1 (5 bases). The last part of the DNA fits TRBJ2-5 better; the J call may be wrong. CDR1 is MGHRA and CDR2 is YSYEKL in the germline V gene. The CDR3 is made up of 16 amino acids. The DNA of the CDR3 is TGCGCCAGCAGCCAAGAAAACCGGCAGGGTACAGAGACCCAGTACTTC. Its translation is CASSQENRQGTETQYF.

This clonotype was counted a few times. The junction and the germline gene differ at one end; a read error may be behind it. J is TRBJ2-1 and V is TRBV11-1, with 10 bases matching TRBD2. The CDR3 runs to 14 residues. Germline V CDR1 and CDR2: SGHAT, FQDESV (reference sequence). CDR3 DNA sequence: TGTGCCAGCTGCTTAGCGGGAGGCTACAATGAGCAGTTCTTC. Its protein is CASCLAGGYNEQFF.

The CDR3 spells CSASTAVREKLFF. In DNA, the CDR3 is TGCAGTGCCTCTACCGCGGTACGAGAAAAACTGTTTTTT. V and J are TRBV20-1 and TRBJ1-4; D is ambiguous. Trimming took 6 bases from V and 8 from J, leaving 16 bases between them. Per germline, CDR1 DFQATT and CDR2 SNEGSKA (reference sequence). CDR3 size: 13 residues.

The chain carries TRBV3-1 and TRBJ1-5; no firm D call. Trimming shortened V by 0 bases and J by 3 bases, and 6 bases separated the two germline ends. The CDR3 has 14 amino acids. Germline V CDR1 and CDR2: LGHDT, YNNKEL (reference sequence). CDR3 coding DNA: TGTGCCAGCAGCCAAGAGGTCAACAATCAGCCCCAGCATTTT. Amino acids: CASSQEVNNQPQHF.

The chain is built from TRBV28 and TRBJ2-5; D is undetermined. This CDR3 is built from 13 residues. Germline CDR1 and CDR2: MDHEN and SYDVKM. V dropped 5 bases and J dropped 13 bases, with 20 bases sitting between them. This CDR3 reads CASSAHMASRPYF. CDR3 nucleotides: TGTGCCAGCAGTGCCCATATGGCCTCTCGCCCGTACTTC.

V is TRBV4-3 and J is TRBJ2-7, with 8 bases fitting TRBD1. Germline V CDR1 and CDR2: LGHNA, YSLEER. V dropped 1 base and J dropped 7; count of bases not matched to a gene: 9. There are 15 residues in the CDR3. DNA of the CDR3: TGCGCCAGCAGCCAAGGACAGGGGTCTACTTGGGAGCAGTACTTC. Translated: CASSQGQGSTWEQYF.

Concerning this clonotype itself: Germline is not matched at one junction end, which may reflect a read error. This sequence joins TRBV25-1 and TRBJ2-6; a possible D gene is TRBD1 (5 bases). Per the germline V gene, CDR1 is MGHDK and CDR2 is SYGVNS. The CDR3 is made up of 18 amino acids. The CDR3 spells CASSDPTTKRAGANVPTF. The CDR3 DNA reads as TGTGCCAGCAGTGATCCTACCACGAAAAGGGCTGGGGCCAACGTCCCGACTTTC. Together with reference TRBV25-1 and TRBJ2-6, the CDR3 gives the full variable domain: EADIYQTPRYLVIGTGKKITLECSQTMGHDKMYWYQQDPGMELHLIHYSYGVNSTEKGDLSSESTVSRIRTEHFPLTLESARPSHTSQYLCASSDPTTKRAGANVPTFGAGSRLTVL.

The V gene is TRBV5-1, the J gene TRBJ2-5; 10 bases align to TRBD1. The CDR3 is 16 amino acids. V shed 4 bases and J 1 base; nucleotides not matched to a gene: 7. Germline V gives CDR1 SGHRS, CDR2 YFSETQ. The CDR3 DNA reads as TGCGCCAGCAGCCTCTCGGACAGGGGGTTCCAAGAGACCCAGTACTTC. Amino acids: CASSLSDRGFQETQYF.